These 27 T cell receptor beta chains share one sample of origin, sequenced in a study of T-cell memory formation after mild COVID-19. TCRdb processed the 5' RACE reads anew with MiXCR; each CDR3 protein has one entry. The sample carries hundreds of thousands of distinct CDR3 sequences, approximately 16% recorded once. Sequences were obtained from PBMCs or a T cell subset sorted from them (not recorded which). These receptors all stem from a man aged 18 to 30 who had mild COVID-19 (a few samples of this study predate the infection). Cell type and time point are not known.

The chain combines TRBV5-6 with TRBJ1-5; D ambiguous. This CDR3 region has 15 residues. In germline, CDR1 is SGHDT, CDR2 YYEEEE. V lost 1 base and J 0 bases, leaving 8 bases between the germline ends. The CDR3: CASSLTENSNQPQHF. CDR3 nucleotides: TGTGCCAGCAGCTTGACCGAAAATAGCAATCAGCCCCAGCATTTT. The full variable domain, completed using reference TRBV5-6 and TRBJ1-5, is DAGVTQSPTHLIKTRGQQVTLRCSPKSGHDTVSWYQQALGQGPQFIFQYYEEEERQRGNFPDRFSGHQFPNYSSELNVNALLLGDSALYLCASSLTENSNQPQHFGDGTRLSIL.

This clonotype was seen a handful of times. The chain is built from TRBV7-2 and TRBJ1-6, with D possibly matching TRBD1 (6 bases). CDR1 is SGHTA, CDR2 FQGNSA, per germline. V was cut by 3 bases and J by 13 bases, with 16 bases left in between. The CDR3 runs to 14 residues. The CDR3 reads CASSFRGVESPLHF. For the CDR3, the DNA is TGTGCCAGCAGCTTTAGGGGGGTGGAATCGCCCCTCCACTTT.

In its sample, this clonotype was seen a few times. The V call is TRBV20-1, the J call TRBJ1-2; no clear D. The CDR3 runs 12 residues. V was pared by 6 bases and J by 0 bases, with 8 bases between. Germline V lookup: CDR1 DFQATT, CDR2 SNEGSKA (reference sequence). CDR3 coding DNA: TGCAGTGCCAGAACAGCTAACTATGGCTACACCTTC. Its translation is CSARTANYGYTF.

This clonotype was counted between two and nine times. The chain links TRBV19 to TRBJ1-4; D is uncertain. Per the germline V gene, CDR1 is LNHDA and CDR2 is SQIVND (reference sequence). Trimming cost V 4 bases and J 4 bases, with 13 bases left between them. The CDR3 runs 15 residues. CDR3 loop: CASSTPDTINEKLFF. CDR3 nucleotides: TGTGCCAGTAGTACTCCCGACACGATTAATGAAAAACTGTTTTTT.

This clonotype has just a few counts. The chain couples TRBV7-8 to TRBJ2-1; D is possibly TRBD1 (5 bases). CDR1 SGHVS and CDR2 FQNEAQ come from the germline V gene. The CDR3 contains 17 residues. Trimming removed 2 bases at V and 3 bases at J, with 17 bases between. CDR3 bases: TGTGCCAGCAGCTTATTTTCCATCAGGGTTGGCTACAATGAGCAGTTCTTC. Amino acid sequence: CASSLFSIRVGYNEQFF. Supplemented by reference TRBV7-8 and TRBJ2-1, the full variable domain reads GAGVSQSPRYKVAKRGQDVALRCDPISGHVSLFWYQQALGQGPEFLTYFQNEAQLDKSGLPSDRFFAERPEGSVSTLKIQRTQQEDSAVYLCASSLFSIRVGYNEQFFGPGTRLTVL.

This sequence joins TRBV6-2 or TRBV6-3 and TRBJ2-2; the D is unclear. CDR3 length: 11 residues. V lost 5 bases and J 7 bases, leaving 5 bases between the germline ends. Germline loops: CDR1 MNHEY, CDR2 SVGEGT. CDR3 sequence (DNA): TGTGCCAGCAGTGTGCGCGGGGAGCTGTTTTTT. Translation: CASSVRGELFF.

This chain joins TRBV7-8 and TRBJ1-2; D ambiguous. Germline V gene lookup returns CDR1 SGHVS and CDR2 FQNEAQ. Trimming removed 1 base from V and 2 bases from J, with 8 bases in between. The CDR3 covers 14 residues. The CDR3 spells CASSLGLGNYGYTF. The CDR3 nucleotides read TGTGCCAGCAGCTTAGGCTTAGGGAACTATGGCTACACCTTC.

V usage is TRBV12-3 or TRBV12-4 and J usage is TRBJ2-3; D call uncertain. The CDR3 is 13 residues long. V was trimmed by 3 bases and J by 6 bases, leaving 10 bases between them. CDR3 amino acids: CASSFNLEDTQYF. CDR3 sequence (DNA): TGTGCCAGCAGTTTCAATCTGGAGGATACGCAGTATTTT.

The chain links TRBV7-6 to TRBJ2-6, with a tentative D call TRBD2 (6 bases). Trimming left V 2 bases short and J 3 bases short, with 8 bases between. From germline, CDR1 is SGHVS and CDR2 FNYEAQ. CDR3 length: 15 residues. CDR3 region: CASSLMGGGANVLTF. DNA for the CDR3: TGTGCCAGCAGCTTAATGGGGGGTGGGGCCAACGTCCTGACTTTC.

This chain connects TRBV6-2 or TRBV6-3 to TRBJ2-1; D gene unclear. The V gene lost 5 bases and the J gene lost 5 bases, with 19 bases spanning the gap. The CDR3 runs to 16 residues. Germline CDR1 reads MNHEY; CDR2 reads SVGEGT. The CDR3 loop is CASSEELRGSHNEQFF. In nucleotides, the CDR3 is TGTGCCAGCAGTGAGGAGCTCCGTGGAAGCCACAATGAGCAGTTCTTC.

This sequence joins TRBV5-1 and TRBJ2-7; maybe TRBD2 (5 bases). This CDR3 has 13 residues. The V gene lost 4 bases and the J gene lost 3 bases, with 11 bases spanning the gap. The germline gives CDR1 SGHRS, CDR2 YFSETQ. The chain's CDR3 is CASSPGIHYEQYF. CDR3 in DNA: TGCGCCAGCAGCCCCGGGATACACTACGAGCAGTACTTC.

There are a few counts of this clonotype. The chain employs TRBV6-6 and TRBJ1-5, with TRBD1 as a possible D gene (6 bases). Germline CDR1 is MNHNY and CDR2 is SVGAGI (reference sequence). The CDR3 contains 16 residues. V was clipped by 8 bases and J by 4 bases, with 21 bases between them. The CDR3 sequence: CASGKQGGDTNQPQHF. The CDR3 DNA is TGTGCCAGCGGAAAACAGGGTGGGGACACTAATCAGCCCCAGCATTTT.

This CDR3 reads CATSDSQGGLTGELFF. CDR3 nucleotides: TGTGCCACCAGTGATTCACAGGGGGGATTAACCGGGGAGCTGTTTTTT. The rearrangement uses TRBV24-1 and TRBJ2-2; 8 bases map to TRBD1. The J segment lost 5 bases and the V segment lost 2 bases, leaving 6 bases of the junction unmatched. This CDR3 has 16 residues. Germline V gene lookup returns CDR1 KGHDR and CDR2 SFDVKD.

This clonotype has more than one count but fewer than ten. The rearrangement links TRBV4-3 to TRBJ2-1; TRBD2 matches at 12 bases. Germline CDR1 is LGHNA and CDR2 is YSLEER. The J segment lost 9 bases and the V segment lost 4 bases, leaving 4 bases of the junction unmatched. This CDR3 is 14 amino acids long. The CDR3 loop reads CASSLGLAGPEQFF. For the CDR3, the DNA is TGCGCCAGCAGCCTGGGACTAGCGGGTCCTGAGCAGTTCTTC.

In this sample, this clonotype turned up a few times. The chain combines TRBV6-5 with TRBJ2-1; D gene ambiguous. The CDR3 is 17 residues long. Between the trimmed V and J ends, which lost 0 bases and 1 base, there was a span of 13 bases. CDR1 and CDR2 from the germline V gene are MNHEY and SVGAGI. Here the CDR3 reads CASSYSIGMRSYNEQFF. CDR3 nucleotide sequence: TGTGCCAGCAGTTACTCGATAGGCATGAGGTCCTACAATGAGCAGTTCTTC.

The chain uses TRBV20-1 and TRBJ2-3, with a possible D match to TRBD1 (5 bases). CDR3 size: 11 residues. CDR1 is DFQATT and CDR2 is SNEGSKA in the germline V gene (reference sequence). V was shortened by 4 bases and J by 4 bases, with 6 bases between the two germline ends. This chain's CDR3 is CSAKGADTQYF. CDR3 coding DNA: TGCAGTGCTAAAGGGGCAGATACGCAGTATTTT.

The chain joins TRBV7-9 to TRBJ1-1, with 7 bases aligning to TRBD1. The J segment lost 3 bases and the V segment lost 11 bases, leaving 6 bases of the junction unmatched. Germline loops: CDR1 SEHNR, CDR2 FQNEAQ (reference sequence). This CDR3 spans 12 amino acids. The CDR3 loop is CAGGTAYTEAFF. The CDR3 DNA reads TGTGCCGGAGGGACAGCCTACACTGAAGCTTTCTTT.

Many counts were recorded for this clonotype. The CDR3 nucleotides read TGTGCCAGTAGTATTGGGACAGGAGGGTCCGGGGAGCTGTTTTTT. The encoded protein is CASSIGTGGSGELFF. The J gene is TRBJ2-2, the V gene TRBV19, with 8 positions matching TRBD1. V shed 3 bases and J 6 bases; nucleotides not matched to a gene: 6. The CDR3 covers 15 residues. CDR1 LNHDA and CDR2 SQIVND come from the germline V gene (reference sequence).

The gene calls are TRBV20-1 and TRBJ2-3, with D perhaps matching TRBD2 (6 bases). From germline, CDR1 is DFQATT and CDR2 SNEGSKA (reference sequence). V shed 0 bases and J shed 2 bases, with 12 bases lying between them. The length of the CDR3 is 15 residues. CDR3 DNA: TGCAGTGCTAGAGATTGGGGCGGGGCCACAGATACGCAGTATTTT. Its translation is CSARDWGGATDTQYF.

This clonotype appeared once. The chain recombines TRBV19 with TRBJ1-5; no firm D call. This CDR3 is built from 15 residues. In germline, CDR1 is LNHDA, CDR2 SQIVND (reference sequence). V gave up 5 bases and J gave up 0 bases, with 11 bases separating them. The CDR3, as DNA: TGTGCCAGTAGTCGAGCTATCAATAGCAATCAGCCCCAGCATTTT. As protein: CASSRAINSNQPQHF.

This clonotype was detected ten times or more. The CDR3 loop is CASSTRTLYNSPLHF. CDR3 nucleotides: TGTGCCAGCTCTACCCGGACTTTATATAATTCACCCCTCCACTTT. The chain links TRBV2 to TRBJ1-6, with D uncertain. The CDR3 contains 15 residues. CDR1 is SNHLY, CDR2 FYNNEI, per germline. The V end lost 8 bases, the J end lost 4 bases, and 15 bases lay between the germline ends. Using reference TRBV2 and TRBJ1-6 for the parts outside the CDR3, the full variable domain is EPEVTQTPSHQVTQMGQEVILRCVPISNHLYFYWYRQILGQKVEFLVSFYNNEISEKSEIFDDQFSVERPDGSNFTLKIRSTKLEDSAMYFCASSTRTLYNSPLHFGNGTRLTVT.

CDR3 protein: CASSQDRGIYEQYV. The DNA of the CDR3 is TGCGCCAGCAGCCAAGATCGCGGGATATACGAGCAGTACGTC. V and J are TRBV4-1 and TRBJ2-7; TRBD2 might be the D (6 bases). The CDR3 has 14 residues. The germline V and J ends were trimmed by 0 bases and 4 bases, with 10 bases remaining between them. Germline V CDR1 and CDR2: MGHRA, YSYEKL.

Ten or more counts support this clonotype. This chain connects TRBV6-5 to TRBJ1-1; 10 nucleotides match TRBD1. The CDR3 has 15 residues. Germline V CDR1 and CDR2: MNHEY, SVGAGI. The V segment lost 7 bases and the J segment 5 bases; nucleotides outside the gene matches: 10. As DNA, the CDR3 is TGTGCCAGCACCGGGGGACAGGGGAGGTTAACTGAAGCTTTCTTT. It yields the protein CASTGGQGRLTEAFF.

The chain combines TRBV11-2 with TRBJ1-6; 9 bases map to TRBD1. Trimming took 5 bases from V and 7 from J; bases not matched to a gene: 6. Germline values: CDR1 SGHAT, CDR2 FQNNGV. There are 15 residues in the CDR3. The CDR3 nucleotides read TGTGCCAGCAGCCCCGGGGACAGGGTGAATTCACCCCTCCACTTT. Its translation: CASSPGDRVNSPLHF.

Only a few counts were recorded for this clonotype. The chain employs TRBV28 and TRBJ2-7; D is uncertain. Trimming removed 4 bases from V and 2 bases from J, with 15 bases in between. The CDR3 runs to 15 residues. Per germline, CDR1 MDHEN and CDR2 SYDVKM. The CDR3 sequence: CASSSLRRLPYEQYV. CDR3 nucleotides: TGTGCCAGCAGTTCCCTTCGCAGGCTGCCCTACGAGCAGTACGTC.

This chain joins TRBV5-1 and TRBJ1-4, with D maybe TRBD1 (5 bases). The V and J ends lost 4 bases and 6 bases respectively, with 16 bases between them. Germline values: CDR1 SGHRS, CDR2 YFSETQ. The CDR3 contains 15 residues. CDR3: CASSGTTERDEKLFF. The CDR3 DNA reads TGCGCCAGCAGCGGGACGACAGAGCGTGATGAAAAACTGTTTTTT.

The table lists this clonotype with a few counts. The chain employs TRBV4-1 and TRBJ2-5; D is ambiguous. The V end lost 3 bases, the J end lost 1 base, and 12 bases lay between the germline ends. The CDR3 totals 15 residues. Germline-derived CDR1 and CDR2 are MGHRA and YSYEKL. In nucleotides, the CDR3 is TGCGCCAGCAGCCAGGGGTGGAACAGCCAAGAGACCCAGTACTTC. Translated, it gives CASSQGWNSQETQYF.